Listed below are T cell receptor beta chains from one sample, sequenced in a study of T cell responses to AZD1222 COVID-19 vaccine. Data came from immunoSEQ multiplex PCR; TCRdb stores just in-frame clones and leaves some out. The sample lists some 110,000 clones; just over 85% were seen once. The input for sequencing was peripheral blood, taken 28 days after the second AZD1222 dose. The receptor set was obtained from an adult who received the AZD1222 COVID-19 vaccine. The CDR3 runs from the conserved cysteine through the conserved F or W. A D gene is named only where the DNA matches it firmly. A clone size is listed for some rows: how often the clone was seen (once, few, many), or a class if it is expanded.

CAIHPGQGSYEQYF,TRBV10-3,-,TRBD1
CASRTSGLNTGELFF,TRBV27,few,-
CASSEWPGNEKLFF,TRBV2,-,-
CASRTDINYGYTF,TRBV7-2,-,-
CASSKGRYSYEQYF,TRBV6-5,-,-
CASSFGASYEQYF,TRBV12-3/TRBV12-4,-,-
CASSPKDSTRELFF,TRBV5-4,few,-
CASSYSRVANYGYTF,TRBV6-5,-,-
CASSLVPGQTNSGNTIYF,TRBV7-6,-,-
CASSPRAGAQGADTQYF,TRBV18,-,TRBD1
CASSAWGSGREQFF,TRBV6-4,few,-
CASSDSRKETQYF,TRBV5-6,many,-
CASSLTWGGSEQYF,TRBV28,-,TRBD2
CAWSKRGTNDQPQHF,TRBV30,-,-
CASSWTGENTEAFF,TRBV7-3,-,-
CSASRAPNEKLFF,TRBV20-1,-,-
CASSLGSENTIYF,TRBV5-1,-,-
CASSAAGYMNTEAFF,TRBV10-2,-,-
CAISVRGETQYF,TRBV10-3,-,-
CASSLGNEQYF,TRBV12-3/TRBV12-4,-,-
CASSQDWASYYEQYF,TRBV4-1,few,-
CASSLDSYTEAFF,TRBV7-3,few,-
CASTVGDRGGTEAFF,TRBV5-1,-,TRBD1
CASSLARTRTGGFEAFF,TRBV11-2,few,TRBD1
CASSFRGHEETQYF,TRBV7-8,-,-
CASGFGGSDTQYF,TRBV7-3,-,-
CASSLVFDTNYEQYF,TRBV7-2,-,-
CASSLASPIATNEKLFF,TRBV5-4,-,-
CASSSTDTQYF,TRBV7-3,few,-
CASSLPGGLSQETQYF,TRBV5-4,-,TRBD2
CASSQGHSGNTIYF,TRBV14,-,-
CASSLSGGAGVNEQYF,TRBV4-3,-,-
CASSLVGSKNYGYTF,TRBV7-9,-,-
CASSELSNYGYTF,TRBV6-1,many,-
CASSLVHLRGSGANVLTF,TRBV5-5,-,-
CASRESDQETQYF,TRBV25-1,many,-
CASSKREGLQETQYF,TRBV7-9,-,TRBD2
CASSYSTDRVYNEQFF,TRBV6-5,-,TRBD1
CASSMWGQVEKLFF,TRBV19,-,TRBD1
CASSLAAGWSSEQFF,TRBV7-2,-,-
CASSHRNTEAFF,TRBV6-2/TRBV6-3,-,-
CASSQREGGEQYF,TRBV12-3/TRBV12-4,-,-
CASSQGPGTSGKETQYF,TRBV4-3,-,TRBD2
CASHSRLAGGLNEQFF,TRBV28,-,TRBD2
CASSQMRGGSYNEQFF,TRBV4-1,-,TRBD2
CASCELAVSSYEQYF,TRBV18,-,TRBD2
CASSFTGRGSYEQYF,TRBV27,-,-
CASSLMRTGPYEQYF,TRBV28,-,TRBD1
CASSLVGNTDTQYF,TRBV7-3,-,-
CASSFREEKLFF,TRBV7-9,-,-
CASSLQGLSTDTQYF,TRBV7-2,-,-
CASSDKGGSYNSPLHF,TRBV19,-,-
CASSEIWGGGYTF,TRBV2,-,-
CASSIGLLGYEQYF,TRBV19,-,-
CASSLEGVRANTGELFF,TRBV7-7,-,-
CASSLDRDRGHTEAFF,TRBV7-2,once,TRBD1
CAWSVGRGDGYTF,TRBV30,-,-